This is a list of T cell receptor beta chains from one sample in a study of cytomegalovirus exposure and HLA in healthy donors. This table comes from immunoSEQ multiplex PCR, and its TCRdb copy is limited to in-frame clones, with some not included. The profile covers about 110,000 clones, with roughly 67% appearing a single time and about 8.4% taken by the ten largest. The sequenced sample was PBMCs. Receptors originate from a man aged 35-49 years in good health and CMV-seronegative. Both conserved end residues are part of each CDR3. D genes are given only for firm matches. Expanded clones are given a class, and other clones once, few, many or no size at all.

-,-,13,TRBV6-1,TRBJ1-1,CASTLKTNTEAFF,TGTGCCAGTACCCTAAAAACCAACACTGAAGCTTTCTTT
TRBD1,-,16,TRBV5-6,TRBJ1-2,CASSTDRDRWGRGYTF,TGTGCCAGCAGCACCGACCGGGACAGGTGGGGGCGGGGCTACACCTTC
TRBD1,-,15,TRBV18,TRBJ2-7,CASSTDRDNSYEQYF,TGTGCCAGCTCTACGGACAGGGATAACTCCTACGAGCAGTACTTC
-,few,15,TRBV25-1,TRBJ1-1,CASSDWGGGNTEAFF,TGTGCCAGCAGTGATTGGGGGGGAGGGAACACTGAAGCTTTCTTT
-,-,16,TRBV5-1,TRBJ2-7,CASSPEGRGLSYEQYF,TGCGCCAGCAGCCCGGAGGGGCGGGGCCTCTCCTACGAGCAGTACTTC
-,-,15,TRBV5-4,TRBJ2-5,CASSFVGQEGRDQYF,TGTGCCAGCAGCTTCGTCGGTCAGGAGGGAAGGGACCAGTACTTC
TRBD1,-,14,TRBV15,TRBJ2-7,CATSSERDSNEQYF,TGTGCCACCAGCAGTGAACGGGACAGCAACGAGCAGTACTTC
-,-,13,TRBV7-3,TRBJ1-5,CASSLGLNQPQHF,TGTGCCAGCAGCTTAGGACTCAATCAGCCCCAGCATTTT
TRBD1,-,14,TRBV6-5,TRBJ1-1,CASSSTGGYTEAFF,TGTGCCAGCAGCTCTACAGGGGGATACACTGAAGCTTTCTTT
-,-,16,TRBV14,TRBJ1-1,CASSQDIMRGNTEAFF,TGTGCCAGCAGCCAAGACATTATGCGGGGGAACACTGAAGCTTTCTTT
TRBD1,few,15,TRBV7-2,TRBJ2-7,CASSLAWDRGSEQYF,TGTGCCAGCAGCTTAGCATGGGACAGGGGGTCCGAGCAGTACTTC
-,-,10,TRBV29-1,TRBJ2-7,CSATGNEQYF,TGCAGCGCCACAGGTAACGAGCAGTACTTC
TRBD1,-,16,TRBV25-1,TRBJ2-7,CASSHLRDRIHYEQYF,TGTGCCAGCAGCCACCTCCGGGACAGGATCCACTACGAGCAGTACTTC
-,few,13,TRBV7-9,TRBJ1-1,CASGTQQGGEAFF,TGTGCCAGCGGAACTCAACAGGGTGGTGAAGCTTTCTTT
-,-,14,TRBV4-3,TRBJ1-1,CASSQVQGDTEAFF,TGCGCCAGCAGCCAAGTACAGGGAGACACTGAAGCTTTCTTT
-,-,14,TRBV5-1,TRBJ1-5,CASSLTYGNQPQHF,TGCGCCAGCAGCTTGACGTACGGGAATCAGCCCCAGCATTTT
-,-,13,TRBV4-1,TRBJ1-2,CASSPGSDSGYTF,TGCGCCAGCAGCCCCGGGTCGGATTCTGGCTACACCTTC
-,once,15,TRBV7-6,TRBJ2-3,CASSLGTTGKDTQYF,TGTGCCAGCAGCTTAGGAACTACAGGGAAAGATACGCAGTATTTT
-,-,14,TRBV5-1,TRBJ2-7,CASSLMPSSYEQYF,TGCGCCAGCAGCTTGATGCCCAGCTCCTACGAGCAGTACTTC
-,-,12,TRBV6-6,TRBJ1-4,CASSYRSGEDIF,TGTGCCAGCAGTTACAGGAGCGGCGAGGATATTTTT
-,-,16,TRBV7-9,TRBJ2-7,CASSLGPGLNSYEQYF,TGTGCCAGCAGCTTGGGCCCGGGACTGAACTCCTACGAGCAGTACTTC
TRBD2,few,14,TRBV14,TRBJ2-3,CASRKGLAWDTQYF,TGTGCCAGCAGGAAAGGACTAGCTTGGGATACGCAGTATTTT
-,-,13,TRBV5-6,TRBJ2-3,CASSLRVADTQYF,TGTGCCAGCAGCTTGCGAGTGGCAGATACGCAGTATTTT
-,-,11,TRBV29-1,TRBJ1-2,CSVGEAYGYTF,TGCAGCGTTGGGGAGGCCTATGGCTACACCTTC
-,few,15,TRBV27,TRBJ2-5,CASSPIDRGGETQYF,TGTGCCAGCAGTCCAATCGACAGAGGTGGAGAGACCCAGTACTTC
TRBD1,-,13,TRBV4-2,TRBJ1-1,CASSPDRDTEAFF,TGTGCCAGCAGCCCGGACAGGGACACTGAAGCTTTCTTT
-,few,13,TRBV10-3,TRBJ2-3,CAISDSGRDTQYF,TGTGCCATCAGTGATTCGGGGAGAGATACGCAGTATTTT
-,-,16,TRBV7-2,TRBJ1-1,CASSLFRGRLNTEAFF,TGTGCCAGCAGCTTATTCAGGGGTCGGTTGAACACTGAAGCTTTCTTT
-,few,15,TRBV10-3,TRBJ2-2,CAISESPTGTGELFF,TGTGCCATCAGTGAGTCCCCCACAGGAACCGGGGAGCTGTTTTTT
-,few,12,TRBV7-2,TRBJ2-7,CASSEDRYEQYF,TGTGCCAGCAGCGAAGACAGGTACGAGCAGTACTTC
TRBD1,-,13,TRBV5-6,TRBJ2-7,CASSDRGLNEQYF,TGTGCCAGCAGCGACAGGGGTTTGAACGAGCAGTACTTC
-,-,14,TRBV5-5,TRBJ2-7,CASSSNSNRDEQYF,TGTGCCAGCAGTTCGAATTCAAATCGAGACGAGCAGTACTTC
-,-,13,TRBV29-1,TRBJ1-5,CSVGGQNNQPQHF,TGCAGCGTGGGGGGGCAGAACAATCAGCCCCAGCATTTT
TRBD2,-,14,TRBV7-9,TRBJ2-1,CASTGLAGGNEQFF,TGTGCCAGCACGGGACTAGCGGGGGGAAATGAGCAGTTCTTC
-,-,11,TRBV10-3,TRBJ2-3,CAITGGDTQYF,TGTGCCATCACTGGGGGGGATACGCAGTATTTT
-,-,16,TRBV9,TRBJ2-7,CASSPQASSPVREQYF,TGTGCCAGCAGCCCCCAGGCCTCCTCCCCTGTACGGGAGCAGTACTTC
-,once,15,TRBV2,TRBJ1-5,CASNLLGRSNQPQHF,TGTGCCAGCAATCTCCTAGGCAGAAGCAATCAGCCCCAGCATTTT
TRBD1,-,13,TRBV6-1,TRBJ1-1,CASSQQGAGQAFF,TGTGCCAGCAGTCAACAGGGGGCCGGACAAGCTTTCTTT
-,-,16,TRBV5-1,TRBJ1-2,CASSLEGGALLYGYTF,TGCGCCAGCAGCTTGGAGGGAGGGGCCCTACTCTATGGCTACACCTTC
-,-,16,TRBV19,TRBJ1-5,CASNAPGQSLNLPQHF,TGTGCCAGTAACGCCCCCGGACAGAGCCTCAATTTGCCCCAGCATTTT
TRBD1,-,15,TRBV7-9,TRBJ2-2,CASTQTGINTGELFF,TGTGCCAGCACCCAGACAGGGATTAACACCGGGGAGCTGTTTTTT
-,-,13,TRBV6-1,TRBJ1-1,CASSLDRNTEAFF,TGTGCCAGCAGTCTGGACAGGAACACTGAAGCTTTCTTT
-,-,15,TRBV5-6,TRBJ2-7,CASSLGTVSSYEQYF,TGTGCCAGCAGCTTGGGGACTGTGAGCTCCTACGAGCAGTACTTC
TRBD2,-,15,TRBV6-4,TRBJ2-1,CASSGSGGSFNEQFF,TGTGCCAGCAGTGGTAGCGGGGGCAGCTTCAATGAGCAGTTCTTC
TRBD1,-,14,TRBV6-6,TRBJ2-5,CASTLQGAVETQYF,TGTGCCAGCACTCTACAGGGGGCCGTAGAGACCCAGTACTTC
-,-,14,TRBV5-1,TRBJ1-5,CASSVQGGNQPQHF,TGCGCCAGCAGTGTACAGGGAGGCAATCAGCCCCAGCATTTT
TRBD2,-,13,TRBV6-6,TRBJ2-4,CATDREAGNIQYF,TGTGCCACAGACCGGGAGGCCGGAAACATTCAGTACTTC
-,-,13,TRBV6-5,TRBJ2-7,CASSYGDSYEQYF,TGTGCCAGCAGTTACGGAGACTCCTACGAGCAGTACTTC
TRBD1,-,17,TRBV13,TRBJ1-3,CASSLSGSGGAGNTIYF,TGTGCCAGCAGCTTATCCGGGTCAGGGGGCGCGGGAAACACCATATATTTT
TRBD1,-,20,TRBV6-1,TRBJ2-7,CASSEVKMGTGHLSSYEQYF,TGTGCCAGCAGTGAAGTAAAAATGGGGACAGGTCATTTGAGCTCCTACGAGCAGTACTTC
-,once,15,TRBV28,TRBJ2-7,CASSSPEGRINEQYF,TGTGCCAGCAGTTCCCCGGAGGGGCGTATTAACGAGCAGTACTTC
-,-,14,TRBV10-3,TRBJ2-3,CAISGDWDTDTQYF,TGTGCCATCAGTGGGGACTGGGACACAGATACGCAGTATTTT
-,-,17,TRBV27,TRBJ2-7,CASSLSSGTPGFYEQYF,TGTGCCAGCAGTTTATCGAGCGGCACTCCGGGGTTCTACGAGCAGTACTTC
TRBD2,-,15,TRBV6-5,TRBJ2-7,CASSYTSGGPMEQYF,TGTGCCAGCAGTTACACTAGCGGGGGCCCTATGGAGCAGTACTTC